These 2 T cell receptor beta chains were all obtained from the same sample, sequenced in a study of T cell repertoires in ileal Crohn's disease. Only in-frame clones appear in the TCRdb table, and some are missing; sequencing was by immunoSEQ multiplex PCR. The sample records about 15,000 clones, 88% being singletons. Material: ileal tissue. Receptors were obtained from an adult with Crohn's disease.

The rearrangement uses TRBV5-1 and TRBJ2-7; D gene ambiguous. V was trimmed by 0 bases and J by 1 base, leaving 8 bases between them. CDR3 length: 14 amino acids. CDR1 SGHRS and CDR2 YFSETQ come from the germline V gene. Here the CDR3 reads CASSLDPSSYEQYF. CDR3 nucleotides: TGCGCCAGCAGCTTGGATCCCTCGTCCTACGAGCAGTACTTC.

The chain is built from TRBV5-1 and TRBJ2-3; a possible D gene is TRBD1 (5 bases). The CDR3 extends over 14 amino acids. The V gene lost 3 bases and the J gene lost 2 bases, with 10 bases spanning the gap. Germline V gene lookup returns CDR1 SGHRS and CDR2 YFSETQ. The CDR3 bases are TGCGCCAGCAGCTGGGGCAGGAACACAGATACGCAGTATTTT. As protein: CASSWGRNTDTQYF.